A selection of T cell receptor beta chains follows, all from one sample in a study of identical twins. TCRdb analysed the 5' RACE reads with MiXCR anew, one entry per CDR3 protein. The table includes about 900,000 distinct CDR3 sequences, 12% detected once. The sample also formed part of further work on yellow fever vaccine responses in identical twins.

The sequenced sample consisted of PBMCs. These receptors were taken from a young woman in good health. The conserved cysteine and the conserved F or W are not part of the CDR3 here. Only some rows state a clone size, as once, few, many or a class for expanded clones.

cdr3_aa clone_size j_call v_call
ASSQSSGGLTDTQY - TRBJ2-3 TRBV23-1
ASSPPNPRGNEQF - TRBJ2-1 TRBV18
ASSLWGYSGNTIY few TRBJ1-3 TRBV5-1
ASSDLAGVETDTQY - TRBJ2-3 TRBV28
ASSYTTIGQF - TRBJ2-1 TRBV7-9
ASSFIWPPQNTGELF few TRBJ2-2 TRBV5-1
ASSRQSYEQY many TRBJ2-7 TRBV14
ATSRVGTSGSAQY - TRBJ2-5 TRBV15
ASSRRGQGETQY many TRBJ2-5 TRBV10-1
ASRLGQGGPGNSPLH - TRBJ1-6 TRBV6-1
ATSADRNTGELF few TRBJ2-2 TRBV24-1
ASSPISGLSYEQY few TRBJ2-7 TRBV4-1
ASSPAYSNQPQH - TRBJ1-5 TRBV7-2
ASSFGQLSTDTQY few TRBJ2-3 TRBV7-9
ASSYSRTGGPRNEQF few TRBJ2-1 TRBV6-5
ASSPRVRGSYNEQF - TRBJ2-1 TRBV7-6
ASTQTTLGNQPQH many TRBJ1-5 TRBV5-5
ASSVAGGAVEQF - TRBJ2-1 TRBV9
SVLGLAGVHEQF many TRBJ2-1 TRBV29-1
ASRSDRAVGNQPQH few TRBJ1-5 TRBV2
ASRRTGEETQY many TRBJ2-5 TRBV27
ASGGAFTEAF - TRBJ1-1 TRBV6-1
SARGYNTEAF - TRBJ1-1 TRBV20-1
ATRQGSYNEQF - TRBJ2-1 TRBV10-3
ASSSLGQGPGELF many TRBJ2-2 TRBV12-3/TRBV12-4
ASSQDEPGQGFPNEQF - TRBJ2-1 TRBV3-1
ASSFTSGDSYNEQF few TRBJ2-1 TRBV14
ASSHINQETQY many TRBJ2-5 TRBV14
ASSPRTSSRDEQF - TRBJ2-1 TRBV18
ASSFSGGSKYEQY few TRBJ2-7 TRBV27
ASSVAAAGVDTGELF few TRBJ2-2 TRBV9
ASSPRSSTNNEQF few TRBJ2-1 TRBV12-3/TRBV12-4
ASSQETGRGSYNEQF - TRBJ2-1 TRBV3-1
ASSLQGGGLTYEQY - TRBJ2-7 TRBV7-3
AIGGGLAGTTDTQY - TRBJ2-3 TRBV10-3
ASSQGAGQAQETQY - TRBJ2-5 TRBV4-1
SARRSGYNEQF few TRBJ2-1 TRBV20-1
ASSYTGNTIY - TRBJ1-3 TRBV11-2
ASSQDIGGTRTDTQY few TRBJ2-3 TRBV4-1
ATQFRTDTQY few TRBJ2-3 TRBV10-3
ASSVRDRVASTDTQY few TRBJ2-3 TRBV7-6
SVNSGRGGTDTQY - TRBJ2-3 TRBV29-1
ASSQNSGGYEQY few TRBJ2-7 TRBV4-1
AISDEGTEAF - TRBJ1-1 TRBV10-3